Detailed here is one TCR beta chain. This sample stems from a study of preoperative IRX-2 immunotherapy in early breast cancer. Produced via immunoSEQ multiplex PCR; TCRdb's table is partial and in-frame only. The repertoire holds some 99,000 clones, with 86% as singletons. Treatment of the sample: preoperative locoregional IRX-2 cytokine immunotherapy. Patients received preoperative, locoregional IRX-2 cytokine immunotherapy in a phase Ib study. The clonotype originates from a human donor with breast cancer. Sequenced here: tumor tissue, sampled after IRX-2 immunotherapy.

The CDR3 DNA sequence: TGTGCCAGCGGTACATCTTCAGCCCAGTACTTC. Translation: CASGTSSAQYF. The chain uses TRBV6-7 and TRBJ2-5; D remains ambiguous. TRBV6-7 is an open reading frame, and its role is uncertain. Trimming left V 8 bases short and J 9 bases short, with 13 bases between. This CDR3 spans 11 amino acids.